The 24 T cell receptor beta chains listed next were all sequenced from one sample in a study of T-cell memory formation after mild COVID-19. From the 5' RACE reads, TCRdb called clonotypes with MiXCR, one entry per CDR3 protein. The repertoire consists of roughly 310,000 distinct CDR3 sequences, with more than 15% occurring once and the leading ten covering about a fifth. The sequencing input was PBMCs or a T cell subset sorted from them (not recorded which). The receptors were sampled from a man aged 18 to 30 who had mild COVID-19 (a few samples of this study predate the infection). Cell type and time point are not known.

V usage is TRBV11-2 and J usage is TRBJ2-2; tentatively, D is TRBD1 (6 bases). The germline V and J ends were trimmed by 7 bases and 2 bases, with 11 bases remaining between them. The CDR3 runs 14 residues. Germline V CDR1 and CDR2: SGHAT, FQNNGV. CDR3 in amino acids: CASKGTTNTGELFF. In DNA, the CDR3 is TGTGCCAGCAAAGGGACAACAAACACCGGGGAGCTGTTTTTT.

This clonotype was seen a few times. In DNA, the CDR3 is TGTGCCAGCACCCTACAGGGTGGCTACACTGAAGCTTTCTTT. Translation gives CASTLQGGYTEAFF. J is TRBJ1-1 and V is TRBV5-5, with a tentative D call TRBD1 (6 bases). The V and J ends lost 6 bases and 3 bases respectively, with 15 bases between them. The CDR3 has 14 residues. CDR1 and CDR2 (germline): SGHKS, YYEKEE (reference sequence).

This chain uses TRBV7-2 with TRBJ1-6, with a weak D call TRBD1 (5 bases). Trimming pared 4 bases from V and 14 bases from J, leaving 15 bases between. CDR3 length equals 13 residues. Germline loops: CDR1 SGHTA, CDR2 FQGNSA. CDR3 bases: TGTGCCAGCAGCTCCGACCCAGGGAAGGCCCTCCACTTT. It translates to CASSSDPGKALHF.

This clonotype was counted many times. J is TRBJ2-7 and V is TRBV7-6; TRBD1 matches at 11 bases. Germline CDR1 and CDR2: SGHVS and FNYEAQ. The CDR3 has 15 residues. V was pared by 1 base and J by 3 bases, with 2 bases of the junction left unmatched. The CDR3 loop is CASSLGTGGLYEQYF. The CDR3 nucleotides read TGTGCCAGCAGCTTAGGGACAGGGGGCCTCTACGAGCAGTACTTC.

The chain carries TRBV4-2 and TRBJ1-5; D is uncertain. Trimming cost V 0 bases and J 3 bases, with 6 bases left between them. CDR1 and CDR2 from the germline V gene are LGHNA and YNFKEQ. The CDR3 has 14 residues. The DNA of the CDR3 is TGTGCCAGCAGCCAAGAAGCCGCCAATCAGCCCCAGCATTTT. The encoded protein is CASSQEAANQPQHF.

The chain is built from TRBV4-3 and TRBJ2-2; 7 bases fit TRBD1. CDR1 is LGHNA and CDR2 is YSLEER in the germline V gene. The CDR3 runs to 16 residues. The junction had 12 bases not matched to a gene; V was cut back by 5 bases and J by 6 bases. CDR3 sequence (DNA): TGCGCCAGCAGCGTACGACTCAGGGGGATCGCCGGGGAGCTGTTTTTT. Its protein is CASSVRLRGIAGELFF.

The chain has TRBV24-1 and TRBJ2-5, with D possibly being TRBD1 (5 bases). Trimming removed 4 bases at V and 5 bases at J, with 16 bases between. The CDR3 is 15 amino acids. Germline V gene sequence: CDR1 KGHDR, CDR2 SFDVKD. The CDR3 is CATSDPTVVPETQYF. The CDR3 DNA is TGTGCCACCAGTGACCCGACAGTTGTTCCGGAGACCCAGTACTTC.

In this sample, this clonotype turned up many times. The chain recombines TRBV6-5 with TRBJ2-1, with D perhaps assigned TRBD1 or TRBD2 (5 bases each). Looked up from germline, CDR1 is MNHEY and CDR2 is SVGAGI. The CDR3 covers 14 residues. V was shortened by 8 bases and J by 1 base, with 12 bases between the two germline ends. CDR3 bases: TGTGCCAGCGGTCGGGACGCTTCCTACAATGAGCAGTTCTTC. Amino acids: CASGRDASYNEQFF.

The rearrangement links TRBV7-9 to TRBJ2-5, with 9 bases identical to TRBD2. In germline, CDR1 is SEHNR, CDR2 FQNEAQ (reference sequence). The CDR3 runs 16 residues. With V trimmed by 5 bases and J by 4 bases, 11 bases remained unmatched. CDR3 bases: TGTGCCAGCAGCATAAGCGGGGGGCCGAGCAGAGAGACCCAGTACTTC. This codes for CASSISGGPSRETQYF. Drawing the rest from reference TRBV7-9 and TRBJ2-5, the complete variable domain is DTGVSQNPRHKITKRGQNVTFRCDPISEHNRLYWYRQTLGQGPEFLTYFQNEAQLEKSRLLSDRFSAERPKGSFSTLEIQRTEQGDSAMYLCASSISGGPSRETQYFGPGTRLLVL.

This chain joins TRBV6-5 and TRBJ2-3; D unclear. This CDR3 spans 14 amino acids. Germline loops: CDR1 MNHEY, CDR2 SVGAGI. Trimming shortened V by 8 bases and J by 1 base, and 13 bases separated the two germline ends. The CDR3 is CASQKSVGTDTQYF. Here the CDR3 DNA reads TGTGCCAGCCAAAAAAGCGTGGGCACAGATACGCAGTATTTT.

This clonotype was seen only a few times. The chain has TRBV21-1 and TRBJ2-6; TRBD1 is taken as the D call from the table, unchecked against the DNA. TRBV21-1 counts as a pseudogene. The CDR3 covers 13 residues. CDR3 protein: CASSKGRPNVLTF. CDR3 bases: TGTGCCAGCAGCAAGGGACGGCCCAACGTCCTGACTTTC.

The table lists this clonotype with many counts. This chain uses TRBV24-1 with TRBJ2-1; weak D call: TRBD2 (6 bases). The V end was cut by 4 bases, the J end by 9 bases, with 9 bases between. This CDR3 spans 12 amino acids. The germline CDR1 and CDR2 sequences are KGHDR and SFDVKD. Here the CDR3 reads CATSEGTPEQFF. Here the CDR3 DNA reads TGTGCCACCAGTGAAGGGACTCCTGAGCAGTTCTTC.

The CDR3 nucleotides read TGTGCCAGCAGCCAAGATCAGTGGACAGGGGGCGCGGAGCCCCAGCATTTT. Encoded protein: CASSQDQWTGGAEPQHF. The chain combines TRBV4-2 with TRBJ1-5, with 11 positions matching TRBD1. Germline-derived CDR1 and CDR2 are LGHNA and YNFKEQ. The CDR3 runs to 17 residues. V was clipped by 0 bases and J by 8 bases; unmatched bases: 9.

This clonotype occurred a few times. The genes are TRBV7-6 and TRBJ1-5; no definite D call. With 5 bases removed from V and 4 bases from J, the gap between germline ends came to 12 bases. The CDR3 runs 14 residues. In germline, CDR1 is SGHVS, CDR2 FNYEAQ. CDR3 nucleotides: TGTGCCAGCAGCGACGGACCGGCTAATCAGCCCCAGCATTTT. It translates to CASSDGPANQPQHF.

The rearrangement uses TRBV9 and TRBJ2-1; no clear D. CDR1 SGDLS and CDR2 YYNGEE come from the germline V gene. V gave up 0 bases and J gave up 5 bases, with 3 bases separating them. The CDR3 runs to 12 residues. CDR3 sequence reads: CASSVVNNEQFF. The DNA for the CDR3 is TGTGCCAGCAGCGTAGTCAACAATGAGCAGTTCTTC.

The chain is built from TRBV20-1 and TRBJ2-7; unclear D gene. This CDR3 has 12 amino acids. Deletions cut 4 bases from V and 3 bases from J, with 10 bases between. From germline, CDR1 is DFQATT and CDR2 SNEGSKA (reference sequence). CDR3 in DNA: TGCAGTGCTAAGGGCAGCAACTACGAGCAGTACGTC. Translating it yields CSAKGSNYEQYV.

The V and J genes are TRBV5-5 and TRBJ1-1, with 7 nucleotides matching TRBD1. In germline, CDR1 is SGHKS, CDR2 YYEKEE (reference sequence). This CDR3 region has 15 residues. The ends lost 4 bases at V and 4 bases at J; junction bases unmatched: 10. CDR3 loop: CASSPQGWGSTEAFF. DNA for the CDR3: TGTGCCAGCAGCCCACAGGGGTGGGGAAGCACTGAAGCTTTCTTT.

This clonotype was seen only a few times. J is TRBJ2-3 and V is TRBV19; D unresolved. Germline assignment: CDR1 LNHDA and CDR2 SQIVND (reference sequence). CDR3 size: 13 residues. V lost 1 base, J lost 11 bases, and 13 bases lay in between. The CDR3 DNA sequence: TGTGCCAGTAGTATAGGGGTCGGGTCCGTGCAGTATTTT. It is translated as CASSIGVGSVQYF.

The chain joins TRBV6-5 to TRBJ2-1, with 8 bases that match TRBD1. V lost 4 bases, J lost 2 bases, and 4 bases stayed unmatched. The CDR3 runs 15 residues. Germline CDR1 is MNHEY and CDR2 is SVGAGI. Here the CDR3 DNA reads TGTGCCAGCAGTTCTCCGGGACAGGCCTACAATGAGCAGTTCTTC. Residues: CASSSPGQAYNEQFF.

This clonotype has at least ten counts. The rearrangement joins TRBV4-3 to TRBJ2-2; the D gene could be TRBD1 or TRBD2 (5 bases each). Germline-derived CDR1 and CDR2 are LGHNA and YSLEER. CDR3 length: 18 residues. Trimming took 3 bases from V and 2 from J, leaving 19 bases between them. CDR3 nucleotide sequence: TGCGCCAGCAGCCATGAGGCCCCGGGACCGTCTAACACCGGGGAGCTGTTTTTT. Its protein is CASSHEAPGPSNTGELFF.

This clonotype occurred many times. The gene calls are TRBV4-3 and TRBJ2-3; D is possibly TRBD2 (5 bases). CDR3 length: 15 amino acids. Trimming took off 3 bases at V and 8 bases at J, with 18 bases between the two ends. Germline V lookup: CDR1 LGHNA, CDR2 YSLEER. CDR3 bases: TGCGCCAGCAGCCAGTCAGGCGGGTTCTACGGTACGCAGTATTTT. Translation: CASSQSGGFYGTQYF.

This clonotype occurred a few times. This rearrangement joins TRBV20-1 to TRBJ1-2, with D uncertain. CDR3 length: 12 residues. V was pared by 0 bases and J by 8 bases, with 10 bases between. Per the germline V gene, CDR1 is DFQATT and CDR2 is SNEGSKA (reference sequence). CDR3 bases: TGCAGTGCTAGAGACGGCCCCGAGGGCTACACCTTC. Its protein product is CSARDGPEGYTF.

The table lists this clonotype with a few counts. The chain has TRBV6-6 and TRBJ2-1, with TRBD2 matching over 7 bases. The junction had 6 bases not matched to a gene; V was cut back by 7 bases and J by 3 bases. Germline lookup yields CDR1 MNHNY and CDR2 SVGAGI (reference sequence). The length of the CDR3 is 14 residues. CDR3 residues: CASTASGNYNEQFF. The CDR3, as DNA: TGTGCCAGCACCGCTAGCGGCAACTACAATGAGCAGTTCTTC.

This clonotype was counted a few times. CDR3 residues: CASKSGGTNEKLFF. The CDR3 bases are TGTGCCAGCAAGTCGGGGGGCACTAATGAAAAACTGTTTTTT. The rearrangement links TRBV25-1 to TRBJ1-4; a possible D gene is TRBD1 (6 bases). Looked up from germline, CDR1 is MGHDK and CDR2 is SYGVNS. The CDR3 covers 14 residues. Trimming pared 7 bases from V and 2 bases from J, leaving 11 bases between.